Here is one T cell receptor (beta chain) with its context. Its antigen is currently unknown. Germline CDR1 is LGHDT and CDR2 is YNNKEL (reference sequence). J lost 7 bases, V lost 1 base, and 12 bases had no gene match. The CDR3 consists of 16 residues. The sample is drawn from a study of T cell responses to AZD1222 COVID-19 vaccine. Study findings and constraints: It should be noted that donors were predominantly white British and more often female, and clonal diversity was possibly underestimated.

Some clones are missing from TCRdb's copy, which holds only in-frame ones; the method was immunoSEQ multiplex PCR. The data hold about 190,000 clones, with about 89% observed a single time. This rearrangement joins TRBV3-1 (or the pseudogene TRBV3-2) to TRBJ1-2; 7 bases fit TRBD1. The TCR was taken from an adult in good health. The sample in question was peripheral blood, obtained on day 0 of MenACWY control vaccination. The CDR3, as DNA: TGTGCCAGCAGCCAAGGGGGGGGGACAGTTCAAGCTGGCTACACCTTC. Amino acids: CASSQGGGTVQAGYTF.